Below are 17 T cell receptor beta chains sequenced from a single sample in a study of blood T cell repertoires in COVID-19. Data came from immunoSEQ multiplex PCR; TCRdb stores just in-frame clones and leaves some out. The table lists about 130,000 clones, approximately 80% of them singletons. Material: peripheral blood. The receptors originated from a man aged 70 or older with acute or convalescent COVID-19.

The chain has TRBV18 and TRBJ2-6, with 10 bases lining up with TRBD1. The germline V gene encodes CDR1 KGHSH and CDR2 LQKENI. Trimming took 1 base from V and 2 from J; bases not matched to a gene: 2. The CDR3 loop spans 17 amino acids. CDR3 residues: CASSPRQGATGANVLTF. The CDR3 DNA reads as TGTGCCAGCTCACCACGACAGGGGGCGACTGGGGCCAACGTCCTGACTTTC.

V gene TRBV2 combines with J gene TRBJ1-2; D gene uncertain. The CDR3 runs 13 residues. Deletions cut 2 bases from V and 7 bases from J, with 11 bases between. CDR1 and CDR2 (germline): SNHLY, FYNNEI. CDR3 loop: CASSELQVAGYTF. The CDR3 region has the DNA TGTGCCAGCAGTGAATTGCAGGTGGCTGGCTACACCTTC.

The gene calls are TRBV20-1 and TRBJ2-7, with D possibly TRBD2 on 6 matching bases. CDR1 and CDR2 (germline): DFQATT, SNEGSKA (reference sequence). V gave up 3 bases and J gave up 1 base, with 16 bases separating them. The CDR3 extends over 15 amino acids. The CDR3 region has the DNA TGCAGTGCTAGTCGAGAAGCGGGCTATTCCTACGAGCAGTACTTC. It codes for CSASREAGYSYEQYF.

This clone was seen once. The chain employs TRBV9 and TRBJ2-3; weak D call: TRBD1 (5 bases). This CDR3 comprises 14 residues. Germline V lookup: CDR1 SGDLS, CDR2 YYNGEE. V was cut by 1 base and J by 0 bases, with 6 bases left in between. CDR3 nucleotide sequence: TGTGCCAGCAGCGTACAGGGTAGCACAGATACGCAGTATTTT. This translates into CASSVQGSTDTQYF.

The chain is built from TRBV3-1 (or the pseudogene TRBV3-2) and TRBJ1-6; 10 bases match TRBD1. The CDR3 loop spans 16 amino acids. Germline assignment: CDR1 LGHDT and CDR2 YNNKEL (reference sequence). Trimming at V came to 3 bases and at J to 8 bases, leaving 7 bases not matched to a gene. The CDR3 bases are TGTGCCAGCAGCCAGATCCCGGGACAGGGGCATTCACCCCTCCACTTT. It translates to CASSQIPGQGHSPLHF.

This clone appeared once. The chain joins TRBV4-1 to TRBJ2-3; tentative D call: TRBD2 (5 bases). Germline assignment: CDR1 MGHRA and CDR2 YSYEKL. This CDR3 is built from 13 residues. Between the trimmed V and J ends, which lost 0 bases and 10 bases, there was a span of 11 bases. For the CDR3, the DNA is TGCGCCAGCAGCCAAGAACCGGAGGTAGCGCAGTATTTT. Translated: CASSQEPEVAQYF.

This chain links TRBV18 with TRBJ1-3; D is uncertain. Per germline, CDR1 KGHSH and CDR2 LQKENI. With 5 bases removed from V and 0 bases from J, the gap between germline ends came to 14 bases. The CDR3 covers 16 residues. The CDR3 DNA sequence: TGTGCCAGCTCAGCATTTGACGGGAGCTCTGGAAACACCATATATTTT. Translating it yields CASSAFDGSSGNTIYF.

The genes are TRBV7-9 and TRBJ2-2; 8 bases are a match to TRBD2. This CDR3 is 15 amino acids long. Germline lookup yields CDR1 SEHNR and CDR2 FQNEAQ (reference sequence). V lost 6 bases, J lost 7 bases, and 10 bases stayed unmatched. The CDR3 DNA follows: TGTGCCAGCAGTACAAAAGCAGCGGGGGTCGGGGAGCTGTTTTTT. Its translation: CASSTKAAGVGELFF.

The chain joins TRBV5-4 to TRBJ2-1, with D possibly TRBD1 on 6 matching bases. Trimming removed 3 bases at V and 7 bases at J, with 20 bases between. The CDR3 totals 16 residues. Germline CDR1 is SGHNT and CDR2 is YYREEE (reference sequence). The chain's CDR3 is CASSSVGRGIRNEQFF. The CDR3 nucleotides read TGTGCCAGCAGCTCGGTCGGCAGGGGAATTCGGAATGAGCAGTTCTTC.

The chain joins TRBV6-5 to TRBJ1-5; D is unclear. Germline CDR1 and CDR2: MNHEY and SVGAGI. Trimming stripped 7 bases from V and 2 bases from J, with 9 bases between. The CDR3 is 13 residues long. CDR3 bases: TGTGCCAGCACTCGCGGGCGCAATCAGCCCCAGCATTTT. Translation gives CASTRGRNQPQHF.

This clone has a count of ten or more. The V call is TRBV12-3 or TRBV12-4, the J call TRBJ2-7; perhaps TRBD2 as D (6 bases). V was pared by 3 bases and J by 7 bases, with 7 bases between. The length of the CDR3 is 11 residues. Here the CDR3 DNA reads TGTGCCAGCAGTTTGGGGGGAGAGCAGTACTTC. It codes for CASSLGGEQYF.

The genes are TRBV4-2 and TRBJ1-1; D remains ambiguous. Deletions cut 4 bases from V and 0 bases from J, with 9 bases between. Looked up from germline, CDR1 is LGHNA and CDR2 is YNFKEQ. The CDR3 consists of 14 residues. CDR3 DNA: TGTGCCAGCAGCCCCCAGACAATGAACACTGAAGCTTTCTTT. Amino acid sequence: CASSPQTMNTEAFF.

This clone has just a few counts. The CDR3 DNA is TGTGCCAGTAGTCTGACACGCAATCAGCCCCAGCATTTT. Amino acids: CASSLTRNQPQHF. The chain combines TRBV19 with TRBJ1-5; the D is unclear. Germline V gene sequence: CDR1 LNHDA, CDR2 SQIVND (reference sequence). The CDR3 sequence is 13 residues long. V dropped 5 bases and J dropped 2 bases, with 7 bases sitting between them.

The chain uses TRBV5-8 and TRBJ2-2; the match to TRBD1 covers 10 bases. V trimming: 9 bases; J trimming: 5 bases; junction bases outside the gene matches: 16. Germline-derived CDR1 and CDR2 are SGHTS and YDEGEE. This CDR3 is 17 amino acids long. The CDR3 DNA reads as TGTGCCACCCGTCCTTTCCCGGGACAGGGGAGGACCGGGGAGCTGTTTTTT. This encodes CATRPFPGQGRTGELFF. The full variable domain, rest sourced from reference TRBV5-8 and TRBJ2-2, is EAGVTQSPTHLIKTRGQQATLRCSPISGHTSVYWYQQALGLGLQFLLWYDEGEERNRGNFPPRFSGRQFPNYSSELNVNALELEDSALYLCATRPFPGQGRTGELFFGEGSRLTVL.

The gene calls are TRBV7-9 and TRBJ1-2, with 9 bases that match TRBD1. This CDR3 has 14 residues. V lost 0 bases and J lost 4; bases outside the gene matches: 0. Germline CDR1 is SEHNR and CDR2 is FQNEAQ (reference sequence). CDR3 DNA: TGTGCCAGCAGCTTAGCGGACAGGGGCTATGGCTACACCTTC. Encoded protein: CASSLADRGYGYTF.

The V and J genes are TRBV29-1 and TRBJ2-1; 7 bases map to TRBD1. The CDR3 extends over 13 amino acids. Germline loops: CDR1 SQVTM, CDR2 ANQGSEA. Unmatched junction bases numbered 7, after V lost 8 bases and J lost 3 bases. In nucleotides, the CDR3 is TGCAGCATACGGACAGGCCTCTACAATGAGCAGTTCTTC. Amino acids: CSIRTGLYNEQFF.

The chain recombines TRBV3-1 (or the pseudogene TRBV3-2) with TRBJ2-4, with TRBD1 matching 11 bases. Germline values: CDR1 LGHDT, CDR2 YNNKEL (reference sequence). Trimming took 4 bases from V and 6 from J; bases not matched to a gene: 5. There are 15 residues in the CDR3. The CDR3 is CASSPGQGARNIQYF. CDR3 sequence (DNA): TGTGCCAGCAGCCCCGGACAGGGGGCGAGAAACATTCAGTACTTC.